These T cell receptor beta chains were read from a single sample in a study of T cells in Graves' hyperthyroidism and ophthalmopathy. Via MiXCR, TCRdb re-called the multiplex PCR reads, giving one row per CDR3 protein. The sample has about half a million distinct CDR3 sequences; just under 20% are singletons. The sequencing input was blood. Receptors were obtained from a man between 40 and 49 years old with Graves' ophthalmopathy. The CDR3 runs from the conserved cysteine through the conserved F or W. The D gene is left open where the match is weak. A clone size is listed for some rows: how often the clone was seen (once, few, many), or a class if it is expanded.

j_gene: TRBJ2-1; len: 13; d_gene: .; v_gene: TRBV20-1; abundance: many; CDR3aa: CSARPPGLYEQFF; CDR3nt: TGCAGTGCTAGACCTCCAGGCCTATATGAGCAGTTCTTC
j_gene: TRBJ1-6; len: 12; d_gene: .; v_gene: TRBV25-1; abundance: .; CDR3aa: CASSEAGSPLHF; CDR3nt: TGTGCCAGCAGTGAAGCAGGATCACCCCTCCACTTT
j_gene: TRBJ1-5; len: 14; d_gene: .; v_gene: TRBV30; abundance: many; CDR3aa: CAWSVGIRNQPQHF; CDR3nt: TGTGCCTGGAGTGTTGGTATCCGCAATCAGCCCCAGCATTTT
j_gene: TRBJ2-3; len: 12; d_gene: .; v_gene: TRBV30; abundance: many; CDR3aa: CAWSRTADTQYF; CDR3nt: TGTGCCTGGAGTAGGACCGCAGATACGCAGTATTTT
j_gene: TRBJ2-1; len: 18; d_gene: TRBD1; v_gene: TRBV15; abundance: .; CDR3aa: CATSRGGRVRGFNNEQFF; CDR3nt: TGTGCCACCAGCAGAGGGGGACGGGTCAGGGGGTTCAACAATGAGCAGTTCTTC
j_gene: TRBJ2-5; len: 15; d_gene: TRBD2; v_gene: TRBV5-1; abundance: .; CDR3aa: CASSLGTSVQETQYF; CDR3nt: TGCGCCAGCAGCTTGGGGACTAGCGTTCAAGAGACCCAGTACTTC
j_gene: TRBJ1-3; len: 14; d_gene: .; v_gene: TRBV20-1; abundance: .; CDR3aa: CSAREPTSGNTIYF; CDR3nt: TGCAGTGCTAGAGAACCTACCTCTGGAAACACCATATATTTT
j_gene: TRBJ1-3; len: 12; d_gene: .; v_gene: TRBV12-3/TRBV12-4; abundance: many; CDR3aa: CASSLLGSTIYF; CDR3nt: TGTGCCAGCAGTTTATTGGGGAGCACCATATATTTT
j_gene: TRBJ1-3; len: 15; d_gene: .; v_gene: TRBV5-6; abundance: .; CDR3aa: CASSLAGPGGNTIYF; CDR3nt: TGTGCCAGCAGCTTGGCAGGGCCGGGTGGAAACACCATATATTTT
j_gene: TRBJ2-7; len: 19; d_gene: TRBD2; v_gene: TRBV28; abundance: many; CDR3aa: CASSSSTSIAGGLLREQYF; CDR3nt: TGTGCCAGCAGTTCCTCCACAAGTATAGCGGGAGGCCTCCTTAGAGAGCAGTACTTC
j_gene: TRBJ1-5; len: 12; d_gene: .; v_gene: TRBV7-8; abundance: many; CDR3aa: CASSLWNQPQHF; CDR3nt: TGTGCCAGCAGCTTATGGAATCAGCCCCAGCATTTT
j_gene: TRBJ1-1; len: 13; d_gene: .; v_gene: TRBV5-5; abundance: .; CDR3aa: CASSQGRNAVAFF; CDR3nt: TGCGCCAGCAGCCAGGGTCGTAATGCGGTCGCTTTCTTT
j_gene: TRBJ2-1; len: 12; d_gene: .; v_gene: TRBV11-2; abundance: many; CDR3aa: CASSSTGIEQFF; CDR3nt: TGTGCCAGCAGCTCAACAGGGATTGAGCAGTTCTTC
j_gene: TRBJ1-5; len: 19; d_gene: TRBD1; v_gene: TRBV7-2; abundance: .; CDR3aa: CAGSPEKWTGEDSNQPQHF; CDR3nt: TGTGCCGGCAGCCCCGAAAAGTGGACAGGGGAAGATAGCAATCAGCCCCAGCATTTT
j_gene: TRBJ2-5; len: 12; d_gene: .; v_gene: TRBV5-1; abundance: many; CDR3aa: CASSLPQETQYF; CDR3nt: TGTGCCAGCAGTTTGCCCCAAGAGACCCAGTACTTC
j_gene: TRBJ2-6; len: 16; d_gene: TRBD1; v_gene: TRBV29-1; abundance: few; CDR3aa: CSVAGRGHRGANVLTF; CDR3nt: TGCAGCGTTGCGGGCAGGGGGCATCGTGGGGCCAACGTCCTGACTTTC
j_gene: TRBJ2-5; len: 18; d_gene: TRBD2; v_gene: TRBV28; abundance: .; CDR3aa: CASSFGLAGGPDGETQYF; CDR3nt: TGTGCCAGCAGCTTTGGACTAGCGGGGGGGCCGGACGGGGAGACCCAGTACTTC
j_gene: TRBJ2-1; len: 14; d_gene: .; v_gene: TRBV9; abundance: .; CDR3aa: CASSGSLGSHEQFF; CDR3nt: TGTGCCAGCAGCGGCTCCCTCGGGAGCCATGAGCAGTTCTTC
j_gene: TRBJ2-5; len: 13; d_gene: .; v_gene: TRBV9; abundance: .; CDR3aa: CASSLEGDETQYF; CDR3nt: TGTGCCAGCAGCTTAGAGGGGGACGAGACCCAGTACTTC
j_gene: TRBJ1-2; len: 13; d_gene: .; v_gene: TRBV11-2; abundance: .; CDR3aa: CASSLVGGAGYTF; CDR3nt: TGTGCCAGCAGCTTAGTAGGGGGGGCAGGCTACACCTTC
j_gene: TRBJ1-1; len: 16; d_gene: .; v_gene: TRBV5-6; abundance: .; CDR3aa: CASSFFRSVGGTEAFF; CDR3nt: TGTGCCAGCAGCTTTTTCCGGTCAGTAGGGGGGACTGAAGCTTTCTTT
j_gene: TRBJ2-3; len: 16; d_gene: TRBD1; v_gene: TRBV2; abundance: many; CDR3aa: CASAGTGVVSTDTQYF; CDR3nt: TGTGCCAGCGCCGGGACAGGGGTCGTAAGCACAGATACGCAGTATTTT
j_gene: TRBJ2-7; len: 16; d_gene: TRBD2; v_gene: TRBV4-1; abundance: few; CDR3aa: CASSQRPSGGRHEQYF; CDR3nt: TGCGCCAGCAGCCAAAGACCTAGCGGGGGTCGCCACGAGCAGTACTTC
j_gene: TRBJ1-5; len: 14; d_gene: .; v_gene: TRBV7-8; abundance: .; CDR3aa: CASSHGRGNQPQHF; CDR3nt: TGTGCCAGCAGCCATGGGAGGGGGAACCAGCCCCAGCATTTT
j_gene: TRBJ2-2; len: 16; d_gene: .; v_gene: TRBV3-1; abundance: many; CDR3aa: CASSHGVADNTGELFF; CDR3nt: TGTGCCAGCAGCCACGGAGTGGCAGATAACACCGGGGAGCTGTTTTTT